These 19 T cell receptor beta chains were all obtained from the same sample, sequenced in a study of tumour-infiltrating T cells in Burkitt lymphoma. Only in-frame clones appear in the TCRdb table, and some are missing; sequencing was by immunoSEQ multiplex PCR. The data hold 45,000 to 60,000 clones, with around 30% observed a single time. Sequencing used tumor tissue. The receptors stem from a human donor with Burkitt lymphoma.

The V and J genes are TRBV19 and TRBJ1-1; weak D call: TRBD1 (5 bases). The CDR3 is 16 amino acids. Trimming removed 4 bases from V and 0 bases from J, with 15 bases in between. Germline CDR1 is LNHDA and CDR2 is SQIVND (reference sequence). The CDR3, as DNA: TGTGCCAGTAGTACATGGGGACCTGTGATGAACACTGAAGCTTTCTTT. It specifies CASSTWGPVMNTEAFF.

For the CDR3, the DNA is TGCGCCAGCAGCTCCCTACAAGAGACCCAGTACTTC. Its translation: CASSSLQETQYF. The rearrangement joins TRBV5-1 to TRBJ2-5; D call uncertain. CDR1 SGHRS and CDR2 YFSETQ come from the germline V gene. The CDR3 runs 12 residues. V lost 3 bases, J lost 2 bases, and 5 bases lay in between.

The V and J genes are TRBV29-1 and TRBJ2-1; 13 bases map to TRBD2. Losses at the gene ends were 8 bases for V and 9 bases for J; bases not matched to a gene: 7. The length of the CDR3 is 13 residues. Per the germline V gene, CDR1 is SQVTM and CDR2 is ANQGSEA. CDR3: CSSILAGGREQFF. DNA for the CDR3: TGCAGCTCTATACTAGCGGGGGGGCGTGAGCAGTTCTTC.

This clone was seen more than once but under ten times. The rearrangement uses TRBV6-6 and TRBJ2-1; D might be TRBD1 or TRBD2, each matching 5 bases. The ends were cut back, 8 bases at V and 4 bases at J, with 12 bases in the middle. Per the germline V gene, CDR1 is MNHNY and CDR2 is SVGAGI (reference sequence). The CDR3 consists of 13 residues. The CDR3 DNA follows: TGTGCCAGCGCGCCGGGACCGTACAATGAGCAGTTCTTC. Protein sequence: CASAPGPYNEQFF.

CDR3 protein: CASSLGQSGQGNTEAFF. DNA of the CDR3: TGTGCCAGCAGCTTGGGTCAGTCGGGACAGGGGAACACTGAAGCTTTCTTT. The chain uses TRBV5-4 and TRBJ1-1; 9 bases line up with TRBD1. After removal of 0 bases from V and 1 base from J, the junction contained 7 bases not matched to a gene. Germline V gene lookup returns CDR1 SGHNT and CDR2 YYREEE (reference sequence). This CDR3 contains 17 residues. The variable domain in full, completed from reference TRBV5-4 and TRBJ1-1, reads ETGVTQSPTHLIKTRGQQVTLRCSSQSGHNTVSWYQQALGQGPQFIFQYYREEENGRGNFPPRFSGLQFPNYSSELNVNALELDDSALYLCASSLGQSGQGNTEAFFGQGTRLTVV.

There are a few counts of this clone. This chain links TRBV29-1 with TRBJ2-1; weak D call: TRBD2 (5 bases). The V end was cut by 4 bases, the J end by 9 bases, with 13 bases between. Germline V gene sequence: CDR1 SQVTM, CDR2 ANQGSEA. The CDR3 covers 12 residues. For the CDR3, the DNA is TGCAGCGTTGTTGCAGGACGGGGTGAGCAGTTCTTC. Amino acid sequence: CSVVAGRGEQFF.

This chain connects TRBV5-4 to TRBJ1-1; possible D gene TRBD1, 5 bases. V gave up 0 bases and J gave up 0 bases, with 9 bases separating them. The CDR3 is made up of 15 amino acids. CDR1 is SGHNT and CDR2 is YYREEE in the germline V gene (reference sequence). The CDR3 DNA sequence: TGTGCCAGCAGCTTGGCAGGGAGTCTGAACACTGAAGCTTTCTTT. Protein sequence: CASSLAGSLNTEAFF.

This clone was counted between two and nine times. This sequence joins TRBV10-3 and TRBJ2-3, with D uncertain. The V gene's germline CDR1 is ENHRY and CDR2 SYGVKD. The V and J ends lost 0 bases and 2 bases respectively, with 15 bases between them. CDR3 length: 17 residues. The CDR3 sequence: CAISESGSSDNTDTQYF. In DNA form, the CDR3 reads TGTGCCATCAGTGAGTCGGGTTCGAGCGACAACACAGATACGCAGTATTTT.

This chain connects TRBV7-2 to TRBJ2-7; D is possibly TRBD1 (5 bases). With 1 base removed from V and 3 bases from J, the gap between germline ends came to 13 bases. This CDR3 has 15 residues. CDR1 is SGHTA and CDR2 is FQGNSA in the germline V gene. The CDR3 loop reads CASSLVGLQGYEQYF. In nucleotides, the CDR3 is TGTGCCAGCAGCTTAGTCGGGCTGCAGGGCTACGAGCAGTACTTC.

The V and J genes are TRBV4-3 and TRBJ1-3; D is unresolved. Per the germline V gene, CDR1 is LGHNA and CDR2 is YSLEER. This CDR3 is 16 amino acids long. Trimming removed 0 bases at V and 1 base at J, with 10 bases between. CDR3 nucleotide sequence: TGCGCCAGCAGCCAAGAGGAGGTTCTATCTGGAAACACCATATATTTT. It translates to CASSQEEVLSGNTIYF.

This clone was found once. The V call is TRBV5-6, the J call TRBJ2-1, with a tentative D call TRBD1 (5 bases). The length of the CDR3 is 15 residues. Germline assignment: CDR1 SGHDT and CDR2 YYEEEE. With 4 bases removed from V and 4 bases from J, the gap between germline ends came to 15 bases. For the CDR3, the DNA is TGTGCCAGCAGCCACCCGAGGACAACGTACAATGAGCAGTTCTTC. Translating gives CASSHPRTTYNEQFF.

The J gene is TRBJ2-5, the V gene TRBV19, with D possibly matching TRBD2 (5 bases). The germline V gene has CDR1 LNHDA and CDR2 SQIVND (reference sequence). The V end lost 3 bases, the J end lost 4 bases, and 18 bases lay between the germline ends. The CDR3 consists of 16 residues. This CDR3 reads CASSIGGLRRGETQYF. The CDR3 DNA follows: TGTGCCAGTAGTATTGGAGGACTCCGAAGAGGAGAGACCCAGTACTTC.

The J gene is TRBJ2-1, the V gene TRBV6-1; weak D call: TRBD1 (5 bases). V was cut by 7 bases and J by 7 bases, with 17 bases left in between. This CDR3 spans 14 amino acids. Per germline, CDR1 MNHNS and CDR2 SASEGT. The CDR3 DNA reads TGTGCCAGCATTCGGTCAGCCCCAGGGAATGAGCAGTTCTTC. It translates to CASIRSAPGNEQFF.

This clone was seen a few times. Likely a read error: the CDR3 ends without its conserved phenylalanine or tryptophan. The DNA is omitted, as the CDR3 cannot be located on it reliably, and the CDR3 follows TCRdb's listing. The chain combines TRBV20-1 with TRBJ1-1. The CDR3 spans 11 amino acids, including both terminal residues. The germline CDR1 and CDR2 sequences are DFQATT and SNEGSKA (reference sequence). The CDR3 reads CSAQGGAGIVL.

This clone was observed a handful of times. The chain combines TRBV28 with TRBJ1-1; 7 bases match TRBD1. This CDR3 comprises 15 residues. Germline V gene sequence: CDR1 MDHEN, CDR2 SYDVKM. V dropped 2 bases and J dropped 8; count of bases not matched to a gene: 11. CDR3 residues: CASSLGSQGVPEAFF. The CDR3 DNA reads TGTGCCAGCAGTTTAGGTAGTCAGGGGGTTCCAGAAGCTTTCTTT.

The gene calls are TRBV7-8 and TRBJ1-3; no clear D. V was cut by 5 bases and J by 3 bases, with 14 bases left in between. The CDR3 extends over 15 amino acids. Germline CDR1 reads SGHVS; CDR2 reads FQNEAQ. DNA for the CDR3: TGTGCCAGCAGCCTCACCTGGGGTGTTGGAAACACCATATATTTT. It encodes CASSLTWGVGNTIYF.

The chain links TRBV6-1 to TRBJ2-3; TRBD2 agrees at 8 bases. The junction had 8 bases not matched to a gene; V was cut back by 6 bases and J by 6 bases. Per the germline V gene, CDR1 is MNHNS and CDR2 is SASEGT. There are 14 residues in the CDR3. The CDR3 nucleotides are TGTGCCAGCAGGACGGGGGTAGCGGGGGATACGCAGTATTTT. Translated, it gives CASRTGVAGDTQYF.

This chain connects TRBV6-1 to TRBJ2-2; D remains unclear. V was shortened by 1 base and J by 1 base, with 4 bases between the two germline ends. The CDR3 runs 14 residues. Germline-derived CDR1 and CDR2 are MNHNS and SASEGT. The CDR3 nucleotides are TGTGCCAGCAGTGAAGTATTGAACACCGGGGAGCTGTTTTTT. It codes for CASSEVLNTGELFF.

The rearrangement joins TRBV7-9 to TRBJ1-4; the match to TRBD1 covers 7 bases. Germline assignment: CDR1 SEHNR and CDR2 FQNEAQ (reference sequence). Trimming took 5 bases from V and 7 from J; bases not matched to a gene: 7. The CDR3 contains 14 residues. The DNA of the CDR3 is TGTGCCAGCAGCCTTAGGACAGGCTCTGAAAAACTGTTTTTT. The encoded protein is CASSLRTGSEKLFF.